A selection of T cell receptor beta chains follows, all from one sample in a study of blood T cell repertoires in COVID-19. Data came from immunoSEQ multiplex PCR; TCRdb stores just in-frame clones and leaves some out. The table lists about 240,000 clones, approximately 78% of them singletons. The specimen was peripheral blood. These receptors were collected from a woman aged 60-75 years with active or convalescent COVID-19. Each CDR3 is given with its conserved first and last residue. The order of the fields is clone size, D gene, J gene, V gene, CDR3 DNA, CDR3 protein. A D gene is named only where the DNA matches it firmly. Some rows have no size entry. The others give once, few or many, or a class for an expanded clone.

.,.,TRBJ1-6,TRBV15,TGTGCCACCAGCAGAGCCAGGGCGGATTCACCCCTCCACTTT,CATSRARADSPLHF
.,.,TRBJ2-2,TRBV30,TGTGCCTGGAGTGTAAGGGGACTCCCCACCGGGGAGCTGTTTTTT,CAWSVRGLPTGELFF
.,.,TRBJ2-5,TRBV21-1,TGTGCCAGCAGCACAGGGGTTTCGGGGGAGACCCAGTACTTC,CASSTGVSGETQYF
.,TRBD1,TRBJ2-2,TRBV6-6,TGTGCCAGCAGTTCACAGGGGGCTAGCACCGGGGAGCTGTTTTTT,CASSSQGASTGELFF
.,.,TRBJ1-1,TRBV10-2,TGCGCCAGCAGTACAGGGAACGCTGAAGCTTTCTTT,CASSTGNAEAFF
.,.,TRBJ1-4,TRBV4-1,TGCGCCAGCAGCCAACGGGAAACTAATGAAAAACTGTTTTTT,CASSQRETNEKLFF
.,.,TRBJ2-1,TRBV20-1,TGCAGTGCTAACGTCGGGAATGAGCAGTTCTTC,CSANVGNEQFF
.,TRBD1,TRBJ1-2,TRBV27,TGTGCCAGCAGTTCAGCCTCAGGGGGGAACTATGGCTACACCTTC,CASSSASGGNYGYTF
.,.,TRBJ2-1,TRBV7-3,TGTGCCAGCAGCGTTGGACAGTCCTACAATGAGCAGTTCTTC,CASSVGQSYNEQFF
.,.,TRBJ2-1,TRBV6-4,TGTGCCAGCGGAGGTGGGGTGAACTACAATGAGCAGTTCTTC,CASGGGVNYNEQFF
.,.,TRBJ1-6,TRBV27,TGTGCCAGCAGTCTTGCGGGGGGAAATTCACCCCTCCACTTT,CASSLAGGNSPLHF
.,.,TRBJ2-7,TRBV7-2,TGTGCCAGCAGCACCGGGAGGGGGCTCGAGCAGTACTTC,CASSTGRGLEQYF
.,.,TRBJ2-1,TRBV7-3,TGTGCCAGCAGCCGCCTACCAGGGGCCTACTCCTACAATGAGCAGTTCTTC,CASSRLPGAYSYNEQFF
.,.,TRBJ1-3,TRBV30,TGTGCCTGGAGTGTACGGGGGTTAGGGGTGAGCTCTGGAAACACCATATATTTT,CAWSVRGLGVSSGNTIYF
once,.,TRBJ1-5,TRBV10-3,TGTGCCGGCGGGTTGGGGGCATGGCAGCCCCAGCATTTT,CAGGLGAWQPQHF
once,TRBD1,TRBJ2-3,TRBV19,TGTGCCAGTAGTCGCTCGGGACAGGGGGCTCCGGGACGGCAGTATTTT,CASSRSGQGAPGRQYF
once,TRBD1,TRBJ1-1,TRBV6-5,TGTGCCAGCAGTTACTCTGGGACAGGGGGCGCGTTTGCTTTCTTT,CASSYSGTGGAFAFF
once,.,TRBJ2-7,TRBV2,TGTGCCAGCAGTGAATTGGGGGGGGCCCTATACGAGCAGTACTTC,CASSELGGALYEQYF
many,.,TRBJ2-5,TRBV1,TGCACCAGCAGCCAAGTTTCCACTAGCGGCTATCAAGAGACCCAGTACTTC,CTSSQVSTSGYQETQYF
.,.,TRBJ1-6,TRBV7-9,TGTGCCAGCAAGGGGGGGGCCCTATATAATTCACCCCTCCACTTT,CASKGGALYNSPLHF
.,.,TRBJ2-4,TRBV6-5,TGTGCCATTACAGTAGGGAGTCTTGGGTACATTCAGTACTTC,CAITVGSLGYIQYF
.,.,TRBJ1-2,TRBV19,TGTGCCAGTAGTATCAACAGCCGGGGATTTGGCTACACCTTC,CASSINSRGFGYTF
.,.,TRBJ1-6,TRBV27,TGTGCCAGCAGTTTTTCGGCGTCGGGATCACACCTCCACTTT,CASSFSASGSHLHF
.,TRBD2,TRBJ2-7,TRBV28,TGTGCCAGCAGTTACGGGGGGGCCGGCGAGCAGTACTTC,CASSYGGAGEQYF
.,.,TRBJ1-2,TRBV2,TGTGCCAGCAGTGGGGCAGCCACTAACTATGGCTACACCTTC,CASSGAATNYGYTF